These T cell receptor beta chains were read from a single sample in a study of shared clonotypes between healthy human individuals. The data were produced by immunoSEQ multiplex PCR, yet TCRdb's version contains in-frame clones alone and is incomplete. Here the sample spans some 2,500,000 clones, 85% to 95% being singletons. Sequencing used naive CD4+ T cells from PBMCs. The receptors shown here come from a young man in good health. Some clones in this sample may be carry-over from other donors' samples. CDR3s include the opening cysteine and the closing phenylalanine or tryptophan. The order of the fields is J gene, D gene, clone size, V gene, CDR3 protein, CDR3 DNA. The D gene is left open where the match is weak. Rows give clone size only sometimes, using once, few, many, or a class for an expanded clone.

TRBJ1-2 NA NA TRBV15 CATSRDRVGVDGYTF TGTGCCACCAGCAGAGACAGGGTAGGAGTAGATGGCTACACCTTC
TRBJ2-3 NA NA TRBV18 CASSPPGRAPDTQYF TGTGCCAGCTCACCACCGGGTAGGGCTCCAGATACGCAGTATTTT
TRBJ2-3 TRBD1 NA TRBV6-4 CASRRTGTAITDTQYF TGTGCCAGCAGGCGCACCGGGACAGCCATCACAGATACGCAGTATTTT
TRBJ2-1 TRBD1 NA TRBV18 CASSSNLGQSSYNEQFF TGTGCCAGCTCGTCTAACCTGGGACAGAGCTCCTACAATGAGCAGTTCTTC
TRBJ2-7 TRBD1 few TRBV10-3 CATWTGSTYEQYF TGTGCCACCTGGACAGGGAGTACCTACGAGCAGTACTTC
TRBJ1-1 NA NA TRBV5-1 CASSLSSVPGTEAFF TGCGCCAGCAGCTTATCCTCCGTCCCGGGGACTGAAGCTTTCTTT
TRBJ2-1 TRBD2 NA TRBV6-6 CASSGGPAGGEQFF TGTGCCAGCAGTGGGGGCCCCGCGGGGGGTGAGCAGTTCTTC
TRBJ2-4 NA NA TRBV27 CASWGGGLAKNIQYF TGTGCCAGCTGGGGAGGGGGCCTAGCCAAAAACATTCAGTACTTC
TRBJ2-7 NA NA TRBV7-8 CASSLDRHYEQYF TGTGCCAGCAGCTTGGACCGACACTACGAGCAGTACTTC
TRBJ2-1 NA NA TRBV7-8 CASSLVFGTSVNEQFF TGTGCCAGCAGCTTAGTCTTTGGCACGTCGGTCAATGAGCAGTTCTTC
TRBJ2-1 NA NA TRBV18 CASSPVGNEQFF TGTGCCAGCTCACCGGTGGGCAATGAGCAGTTCTTC
TRBJ2-5 NA NA TRBV5-1 CASSLVGAQYF TGCGCCAGCAGCTTGGTGGGCGCCCAGTACTTC
TRBJ1-1 NA few TRBV29-1 CSVVSYTEAFF TGCAGCGTTGTGTCATACACTGAAGCTTTCTTT
TRBJ1-4 NA NA TRBV6-6 CASRGEKLFF TGTGCCAGTAGGGGGGAAAAACTGTTTTTT
TRBJ2-3 NA NA TRBV7-6 CASSQVTARTDTQYF TGTGCCAGCAGCCAAGTGACTGCTAGGACAGATACGCAGTATTTT
TRBJ2-2 TRBD2 NA TRBV10-1 CASSERLAGRVGELFF TGCGCCAGCAGTGAGAGACTAGCGGGAAGGGTCGGGGAGCTGTTTTTT
TRBJ2-1 NA few TRBV5-4 CASSPIPGTATFF TGTGCCAGCAGCCCTATTCCCGGAACCGCCACCTTCTTC
TRBJ1-1 TRBD1 NA TRBV28 CAAIGGQANTEAFF TGTGCCGCAATCGGCGGACAGGCGAACACTGAAGCTTTCTTT
TRBJ2-3 NA NA TRBV25-1 CASRNPGGAGDTQYF TGTGCCAGCAGGAACCCTGGGGGCGCGGGAGATACGCAGTATTTT
TRBJ1-1 TRBD1 NA TRBV11-2 CASSLAGTVEAFF TGTGCCAGCAGCTTAGCCGGGACAGTCGAAGCTTTCTTT
TRBJ2-3 NA NA TRBV6-1 CASSPGPRADTQYF TGTGCCAGCAGTCCCGGGCCCAGGGCGGATACGCAGTATTTT
TRBJ2-3 TRBD2 NA TRBV11-1 CASSLGGRGDTQYF TGTGCCAGCAGCTTAGGCGGGAGAGGAGATACGCAGTATTTT